Here is one TCR beta chain with its context. The antigen is unknown. These data belong to a study of CD8 T cells in ankylosing spondylitis. Study results and limitations: Seven to nine highly homologous variants made up a TCR beta motif that seemed to typify ankylosing spondylitis blood.

With 2 bases removed from V and 5 bases from J, the gap between germline ends came to 10 bases. Germline V CDR1 and CDR2: DFQATT, SNEGSKA (reference sequence). The CDR3 is 13 residues long. One entry per CDR3 protein, called by TCRdb with MiXCR from the 5' RACE reads. The profile shows roughly 470,000 distinct CDR3 sequences, roughly a quarter of them singletons. The origin of this receptor is a male donor with ankylosing spondylitis. The sequenced material came from blood, either unsorted or a sorted T cell fraction (not recorded which). This sequence joins TRBV20-1 and TRBJ2-1; D ambiguous. CDR3 amino acids: CSARRRNNNEQFF. For the CDR3, the DNA is TGCAGTGCTAGAAGGCGGAATAACAATGAGCAGTTCTTC.